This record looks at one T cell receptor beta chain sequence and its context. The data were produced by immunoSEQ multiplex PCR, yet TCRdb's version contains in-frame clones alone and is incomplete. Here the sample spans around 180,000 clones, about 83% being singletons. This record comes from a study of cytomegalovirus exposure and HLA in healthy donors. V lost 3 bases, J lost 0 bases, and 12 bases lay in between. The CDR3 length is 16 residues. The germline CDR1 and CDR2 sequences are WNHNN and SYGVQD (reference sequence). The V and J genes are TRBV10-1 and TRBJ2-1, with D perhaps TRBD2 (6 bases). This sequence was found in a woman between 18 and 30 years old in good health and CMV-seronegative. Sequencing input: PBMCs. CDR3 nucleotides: TGCGCCAGCAGTGACCCTAGCGCAAGCTCCTACAATGAGCAGTTCTTC. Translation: CASSDPSASSYNEQFF.